The source of this T cell receptor (beta chain) is a study of T cell responses to AZD1222 COVID-19 vaccine. Study-wide points: Targets within unmutated variant regions were reportedly found for nearly half of spike-specific TCRs. Seropositive at baseline were only a handful of AZD1222 recipients.

The trim removed 3 bases at V and 1 base at J, leaving 4 bases unmatched. Germline V gene sequence: CDR1 SGHNT, CDR2 YYREEE (reference sequence). This CDR3 spans 15 amino acids. This clone was observed a few times. Its target is unknown. Sequencing was performed with immunoSEQ multiplex PCR; in TCRdb, only in-frame clones are kept and a portion is missing. The data hold 95,000 to 150,000 clones, with around 85% observed a single time. The sequence derives from an adult who received the AZD1222 COVID-19 vaccine. The chain carries TRBV5-4 and TRBJ1-2, with 9 bases identical to TRBD1. Sample: peripheral blood, taken 28 days after the second AZD1222 dose. CDR3 region: CASSSRTGDNYGYTF. In DNA form, the CDR3 reads TGTGCCAGCAGCTCCCGGACAGGGGATAACTATGGCTACACCTTC. Variable domain in full (rest from reference TRBV5-4 and TRBJ1-2): ETGVTQSPTHLIKTRGQQVTLRCSSQSGHNTVSWYQQALGQGPQFIFQYYREEENGRGNFPPRFSGLQFPNYSSELNVNALELDDSALYLCASSSRTGDNYGYTFGSGTRLTVV.